The entry below gives a single T cell receptor (beta chain) sequence along with its context. The data derive from a study of patients and donors after allogeneic stem cell transplantation. TCRdb reanalysed the RT-PCR reads using MiXCR and keeps one entry per CDR3 protein. The table records roughly 880,000 distinct CDR3 sequences, more than 15% of them present only once. J lost 5 bases, V lost 6 bases, and 10 bases had no gene match. Per the germline V gene, CDR1 is MGHDK and CDR2 is SYGVNS. The CDR3 is 15 residues long. The TCR sequence derives from a human donor who was either an allogeneic HSCT recipient or a stem cell or donor lymphocyte infusion donor (not recorded which). It is not recorded whose cells these are; they may come from a transplant donor. Sequencing used blood, either unsorted or a sorted T cell fraction (not recorded which). This sequence joins TRBV25-1 and TRBJ2-5, with 9 bases aligning to TRBD1. Here the CDR3 reads CASSDPGQGGETQYF. CDR3 DNA: TGTGCCAGCAGCGACCCGGGACAGGGAGGGGAGACCCAGTACTTC.